Listed here are 13 T cell receptor beta chains from one sample, sequenced in a study of shared clonotypes between healthy human individuals. Only in-frame clones appear in the TCRdb table, and some are missing; sequencing was by immunoSEQ multiplex PCR. Of approximately 530,000 clones listed, 96% are singletons. The sequenced sample consisted of naive CD4+ T cells sorted from blood. Subset of the sample: CD45RA+ positively selected. Receptors originate from a woman between 25 and 40 years old in good health.

The V gene is TRBV7-2, the J gene TRBJ2-7; no clear D. The CDR3 runs 14 residues. Germline lookup yields CDR1 SGHTA and CDR2 FQGNSA. V lost 4 bases, J lost 0 bases, and 10 bases lay in between. The CDR3 sequence is CASSSRRYSYEQYF. DNA of the CDR3: TGTGCCAGCAGCTCTCGAAGGTACTCCTACGAGCAGTACTTC.

This chain links TRBV6-1 with TRBJ1-3; D uncertain. There are 16 residues in the CDR3. Trimming took 1 base from V and 3 from J, leaving 13 bases between them. CDR1 and CDR2 from the germline V gene are MNHNS and SASEGT. CDR3 nucleotide sequence: TGTGCCAGCAGTGAAGGTTCTGGACTATATGGAAACACCATATATTTT. Translation gives CASSEGSGLYGNTIYF.

A word on this clone: The sample holds other DNA sequences that translate to the same CDR3. V and J are TRBV5-1 and TRBJ2-1, with 8 bases fitting TRBD2. The CDR3 is made up of 15 amino acids. Germline V CDR1 and CDR2: SGHRS, YFSETQ. The ends lost 4 bases at V and 0 bases at J; junction bases unmatched: 3. The CDR3 coding sequence is TGCGCCAGCAGCCCGAGCGGGAGCTCCTACAATGAGCAGTTCTTC. Amino acid sequence: CASSPSGSSYNEQFF.

V gene TRBV11-1 combines with J gene TRBJ2-1; a possible D gene is TRBD2 (5 bases). The CDR3 covers 16 residues. The germline V gene has CDR1 SGHAT and CDR2 FQDESV (reference sequence). The germline V and J ends were trimmed by 1 base and 4 bases, with 14 bases remaining between them. The CDR3 here is CASSLESLAPYNEQFF. CDR3 nucleotide sequence: TGTGCCAGCAGCTTAGAATCGCTAGCCCCATACAATGAGCAGTTCTTC.

The gene calls are TRBV7-9 and TRBJ2-7, with 7 bases aligning to TRBD2. The CDR3 sequence is 12 residues long. V trimming: 1 base; J trimming: 6 bases; junction bases outside the gene matches: 0. Germline V gene data show CDR1 as SEHNR and CDR2 as FQNEAQ (reference sequence). In nucleotides, the CDR3 is TGTGCCAGCAGCTTAGGGGAGGGCGAGCAGTACTTC. Its translation is CASSLGEGEQYF.

The rearrangement uses TRBV5-8 and TRBJ1-4; a weak D match, TRBD1 (5 bases). The germline V gene has CDR1 SGHTS and CDR2 YDEGEE. The germline V and J ends were trimmed by 0 bases and 4 bases, with 13 bases remaining between them. This CDR3 region has 16 residues. CDR3 in amino acids: CASSLGARQRNEKLFF. The CDR3 DNA is TGTGCCAGCAGCTTGGGGGCTCGACAGCGTAATGAAAAACTGTTTTTT.

V gene TRBV28 combines with J gene TRBJ2-7; D may match TRBD1 or TRBD2 (5 bases each). Germline V gene sequence: CDR1 MDHEN, CDR2 SYDVKM. Trimming took 4 bases from V and 1 from J, leaving 11 bases between them. The CDR3 covers 14 residues. The chain's CDR3 is CASSSGTQSYEQYF. The DNA of the CDR3 is TGTGCCAGCAGTTCCGGGACGCAGTCCTACGAGCAGTACTTC. Supplemented by reference TRBV28 and TRBJ2-7, the full variable domain reads DVKVTQSSRYLVKRTGEKVFLECVQDMDHENMFWYRQDPGLGLRLIYFSYDVKMKEKGDIPEGYSVSREKKERFSLILESASTNQTSMYLCASSSGTQSYEQYFGPGTRLTVT.

The genes are TRBV5-4 and TRBJ1-3; no firm D call. The CDR3 totals 14 residues. Trimming pared 4 bases from V and 0 bases from J, leaving 8 bases between. Germline CDR1 SGHNT, CDR2 YYREEE (reference sequence). Here the CDR3 DNA reads TGTGCCAGCAGCCTGGGGAGCTCTGGAAACACCATATATTTT. This encodes CASSLGSSGNTIYF.

The rearrangement links TRBV5-6 to TRBJ1-1; 7 bases line up with TRBD1. The germline CDR1 and CDR2 sequences are SGHDT and YYEEEE. This CDR3 has 16 amino acids. The V segment lost 2 bases and the J segment 0 bases; nucleotides outside the gene matches: 7. In DNA form, the CDR3 reads TGTGCCAGCAGCTTACGGAGGGGGCAATTGAACACTGAAGCTTTCTTT. Translating it yields CASSLRRGQLNTEAFF.

This clone came up once. The gene calls are TRBV28 and TRBJ1-5; TRBD1 aligns across 10 bases. The germline gives CDR1 MDHEN, CDR2 SYDVKM. Trimming removed 4 bases from V and 6 bases from J; junction bases left unmatched: 9. The CDR3 runs 16 residues. The CDR3: CASSSPGQGSAQPQHF. The CDR3 DNA is TGTGCCAGCAGTTCCCCGGGACAGGGGTCAGCTCAGCCCCAGCATTTT.

This chain connects TRBV29-1 to TRBJ1-2; 9 bases line up with TRBD1. The CDR3 contains 14 residues. With 0 bases clipped from V and 4 bases from J, the junction kept 3 bases outside the gene matches. CDR1 and CDR2 from the germline V gene are SQVTM and ANQGSEA. The DNA of the CDR3 is TGCAGCGTTGAAGACCTGGGACAGGGCTATGGCTACACCTTC. This gives the protein CSVEDLGQGYGYTF.

The V gene is TRBV19, the J gene TRBJ1-2; D perhaps matches TRBD1 (6 bases). The V gene's germline CDR1 is LNHDA and CDR2 SQIVND (reference sequence). V shed 5 bases and J shed 6 bases, with 16 bases lying between them. This CDR3 comprises 14 residues. CDR3 loop: CASSLGGQFNGYTF. The DNA for the CDR3 is TGTGCCAGTAGTCTGGGGGGGCAGTTTAATGGCTACACCTTC.

The chain is built from TRBV2 and TRBJ1-2, with a possible D match to TRBD1 (5 bases). Germline V gene sequence: CDR1 SNHLY, CDR2 FYNNEI. This CDR3 spans 14 amino acids. The V and J ends lost 1 base and 3 bases respectively, with 9 bases between them. CDR3 region: CASSEGRGYYGYTF. The CDR3 DNA reads as TGTGCCAGCAGTGAAGGGAGGGGCTACTATGGCTACACCTTC.